Given below is one T cell receptor beta chain in context. As originally analysed: Productive clonotypes were detectable down to 2.59 x 10-5 frequency. TCRdb keeps only in-frame clones here, not all; method: immunoSEQ multiplex PCR. The V and J calls and clone size were taken over from that table, and D and trimming were inferred from the DNA. Of about 3,500 clones in the sample, 65% to 90% were seen once. This entry is derived from a study of STAT5B mutations in CD4+ large granular lymphocyte leukemia. The germline CDR1 and CDR2 sequences are SEHNR and FQNEAQ (reference sequence). V shed 4 bases and J shed 7 bases, with 17 bases lying between them. The CDR3 totals 15 residues.

This sequence was found in a human donor in good health. The sequencing sample was made of CD4+ T cells from blood buffy coats. The rearrangement uses TRBV7-9 and TRBJ2-1; D ambiguous. The CDR3 loop reads CASSSNSGRRNEQFF. CDR3 coding DNA: TGTGCCAGCAGCTCTAACTCGGGTCGGAGAAATGAGCAGTTCTTC. Full variable domain (outside the CDR3, taken from reference TRBV7-9 and TRBJ2-1): DTGVSQNPRHKITKRGQNVTFRCDPISEHNRLYWYRQTLGQGPEFLTYFQNEAQLEKSRLLSDRFSAERPKGSFSTLEIQRTEQGDSAMYLCASSSNSGRRNEQFFGPGTRLTVL.